Below are 14 T cell receptor beta chains sequenced from a single sample in a study of CXCR3-negative and CXCR3-positive naive CD8 T cells. In preparing the TRB cDNA libraries, 5' RACE with UMI labels was used. TCRdb re-called the 5' RACE reads and shows each CDR3 protein once, DNA omitted. Its listing shows 70,000 to 95,000 distinct CDR3 sequences. The sample taken for sequencing was naive CXCR3- CD8+ T cells from blood. Subset noted: CD45RO-CCR7+CD27+CD95- naive CD8+ T cells lacking CXCR3 (TNR3-). The receptor set was obtained from a human donor in good health. Some clones in this sample may be carry-over from other donors' samples.

This CDR3 reads CASSLAGGGWGNQPQHF. The rearrangement uses TRBV5-6 and TRBJ1-5; TCRdb's assignment of TRBD1 cannot be checked, as there is no DNA. Germline CDR1 is SGHDT and CDR2 is YYEEEE. This CDR3 contains 17 residues. The whole variable domain, remainder taken from reference TRBV5-6 and TRBJ1-5, is DAGVTQSPTHLIKTRGQQVTLRCSPKSGHDTVSWYQQALGQGPQFIFQYYEEEERQRGNFPDRFSGHQFPNYSSELNVNALLLGDSALYLCASSLAGGGWGNQPQHFGDGTRLSIL.

The rearrangement joins TRBV7-9 to TRBJ2-1; no DNA is available, so the TRBD1 call from TCRdb remains unchecked. The germline gives CDR1 SEHNR, CDR2 FQNEAQ (reference sequence). CDR3 length equals 16 residues. CDR3: CASSLASSGGLNEQFF. Together with reference TRBV7-9 and TRBJ2-1, the CDR3 gives the full variable domain: DTGVSQNPRHKITKRGQNVTFRCDPISEHNRLYWYRQTLGQGPEFLTYFQNEAQLEKSRLLSDRFSAERPKGSFSTLEIQRTEQGDSAMYLCASSLASSGGLNEQFFGPGTRLTVL.

The chain links TRBV2 to TRBJ2-1; TCRdb proposes TRBD1, but this gene call is untestable without DNA. Germline-derived CDR1 and CDR2 are SNHLY and FYNNEI. The CDR3 is 16 amino acids. The CDR3 here is CASSPRSGSSYNEQFF.

V usage is TRBV5-1 and J usage is TRBJ2-1; as DNA is missing, the TRBD2 call by TCRdb cannot be tested. This CDR3 has 17 amino acids. The germline gives CDR1 SGHRS, CDR2 YFSETQ. The CDR3: CASSLSLGLAGYNEQFF. Full variable domain (rest looked up from reference TRBV5-1 and TRBJ2-1): KAGVTQTPRYLIKTRGQQVTLSCSPISGHRSVSWYQQTPGQGLQFLFEYFSETQRNKGNFPGRFSGRQFSNSRSEMNVSTLELGDSALYLCASSLSLGLAGYNEQFFGPGTRLTVL.

The chain recombines TRBV7-9 with TRBJ2-4; TCRdb's D gene call, TRBD2, goes unchecked for lack of DNA. CDR1 is SEHNR, CDR2 FQNEAQ, per germline (reference sequence). The CDR3 contains 16 residues. The CDR3: CASSLGEEGAKNIQYF.

V is TRBV27 and J is TRBJ2-7; the D call of TRBD2 rests on TCRdb alone, since no DNA is present to check it. This CDR3 has 14 amino acids. Germline-derived CDR1 and CDR2 are MNHEY and SMNVEV (reference sequence). The CDR3 sequence is CASSSGWVSEEQYF.

The chain employs TRBV4-1 and TRBJ2-5; TCRdb lists TRBD1, though no DNA is available to test this call. The CDR3 has 15 residues. The germline gives CDR1 MGHRA, CDR2 YSYEKL. The chain's CDR3 is CASSQDVGGQETQYF.

This rearrangement joins TRBV28 to TRBJ2-7; the TRBD1 assignment by TCRdb is unverifiable without DNA. From germline, CDR1 is MDHEN and CDR2 SYDVKM. The CDR3 has 15 amino acids. This CDR3 is CASSLTGTGLYEQYF.

This chain uses TRBV21-1 with TRBJ2-1; TCRdb's D gene call, TRBD2, goes unchecked for lack of DNA. TRBV21-1 counts as a pseudogene. This CDR3 region has 17 residues. CDR3 amino acids: CASSRAGIAGLDNEQFF.

V gene TRBV29-1 combines with J gene TRBJ1-2; checking the TCRdb D call of TRBD1 is not possible without DNA. This CDR3 has 12 amino acids. From germline, CDR1 is SQVTM and CDR2 ANQGSEA. The CDR3: CSVVPGNYGYTF.

The chain's CDR3 is CSVEAPTKNIQYF. J is TRBJ2-4 and V is TRBV29-1. The germline V gene has CDR1 SQVTM and CDR2 ANQGSEA. The CDR3 sequence is 13 residues long.

V gene TRBV7-9 combines with J gene TRBJ2-1. CDR1 is SEHNR, CDR2 FQNEAQ, per germline (reference sequence). CDR3 size: 14 residues. The CDR3 spells CASSPADALGEQFF.

This sequence joins TRBV6-2 or TRBV6-3 and TRBJ1-5; the D call of TRBD1 rests on TCRdb alone, since no DNA is present to check it. This CDR3 comprises 16 residues. The germline CDR1 and CDR2 sequences are MNHEY and SVGEGT. CDR3 protein: CASTWASGTVNQPQHF.

The chain has TRBV28 and TRBJ2-1. CDR1 and CDR2 from the germline V gene are MDHEN and SYDVKM. The CDR3 contains 15 residues. The CDR3 reads CASSFDRTAYNEQFF.